This is a list of T cell receptor beta chains from one sample in a study of OX40 agonist ivuxolimab in advanced cancers. The protocol was immunoSEQ multiplex PCR, while the TCRdb copy is restricted to in-frame clones and leaves out a portion. The table records 70,000 to 75,000 clones, roughly 88% of them present only once. Sample: CD4+ or CD8+ T cells sorted from blood, taken in a trial of the OX40 agonist ivuxolimab. Receptors originate from an adult with an advanced solid tumor such as melanoma, head and neck, liver or kidney cancer. Each CDR3 is given with its conserved first and last residue. A D gene is named only where the DNA matches it firmly. Clone sizes are given selectively: once, few, many, or a class where the clone is expanded.

CDR3aa: CASRDRGGGYEQYF
CDR3nt: TGTGCCAGCAGAGACAGGGGGGGAGGCTACGAGCAGTACTTC
j_gene: TRBJ2-7
d_gene: TRBD1
v_gene: TRBV2
abundance: .

CDR3aa: CASSDTGGEETQYF
CDR3nt: TGTGCCAGCAGCGATACAGGGGGCGAGGAGACCCAGTACTTC
j_gene: TRBJ2-5
d_gene: TRBD1
v_gene: TRBV7-9
abundance: .

CDR3aa: CASSKVQETQYF
CDR3nt: TGTGCCAGTAGTAAAGTTCAAGAGACCCAGTACTTC
j_gene: TRBJ2-5
d_gene: .
v_gene: TRBV19
abundance: .

CDR3aa: CASSPGLAGVRAYNEQFF
CDR3nt: TGTGCCAGCAGCCCGGGACTAGCGGGAGTACGGGCCTACAATGAGCAGTTCTTC
j_gene: TRBJ2-1
d_gene: TRBD2
v_gene: TRBV2
abundance: .

CDR3aa: CASSQAAGIEQFF
CDR3nt: TGTGCCAGCAGCCAAGCAGCGGGGATTGAGCAGTTCTTC
j_gene: TRBJ2-1
d_gene: TRBD2
v_gene: TRBV4-2
abundance: .

CDR3aa: CASSWGYEQYF
CDR3nt: TGTGCCAGCAGTTGGGGCTACGAGCAGTACTTC
j_gene: TRBJ2-7
d_gene: .
v_gene: TRBV5-6
abundance: .

CDR3aa: CSVERGGYEQYF
CDR3nt: TGCAGCGTTGAAAGGGGCGGCTACGAGCAGTACTTC
j_gene: TRBJ2-7
d_gene: .
v_gene: TRBV29-1
abundance: .

CDR3aa: CASSQDLRPNSGNTIYF
CDR3nt: TGCGCCAGCAGCCAAGATCTCCGCCCAAACTCTGGAAACACCATATATTTT
j_gene: TRBJ1-3
d_gene: .
v_gene: TRBV4-1
abundance: .

CDR3aa: CASRGQQETQYF
CDR3nt: TGTGCCAGCAGAGGACAGCAAGAGACCCAGTACTTC
j_gene: TRBJ2-5
d_gene: .
v_gene: TRBV6-5
abundance: .

CDR3aa: CASSPRTEEGYTF
CDR3nt: TGTGCCAGCTCACCCCGGACGGAGGAGGGCTACACCTTC
j_gene: TRBJ1-2
d_gene: .
v_gene: TRBV18
abundance: .

CDR3aa: CASSVLGWGDNEQFF
CDR3nt: TGTGCCAGCAGCGTCCTAGGGTGGGGGGACAATGAGCAGTTCTTC
j_gene: TRBJ2-1
d_gene: .
v_gene: TRBV7-2
abundance: .

CDR3aa: CASSDRLAGGQAKQFF
CDR3nt: TGTGCCAGCAGCGACCGACTAGCGGGGGGGCAGGCGAAGCAGTTCTTC
j_gene: TRBJ2-1
d_gene: TRBD2
v_gene: TRBV11-2
abundance: .

CDR3aa: CASSGGLAGARYQETQYF
CDR3nt: TGTGCCAGTAGTGGGGGACTAGCGGGGGCCCGGTACCAAGAGACCCAGTACTTC
j_gene: TRBJ2-5
d_gene: TRBD2
v_gene: TRBV19
abundance: .

CDR3aa: CASTPAGGSSYEQYF
CDR3nt: TGTGCCAGCACCCCAGCGGGGGGGAGCTCCTACGAGCAGTACTTC
j_gene: TRBJ2-7
d_gene: TRBD2
v_gene: TRBV27
abundance: .

CDR3aa: CASSHSGLAGETQYF
CDR3nt: TGTGCCAGCAGCCACTCGGGGCTAGCGGGTGAGACCCAGTACTTC
j_gene: TRBJ2-5
d_gene: TRBD2
v_gene: TRBV11-2
abundance: once

CDR3aa: CASSQTPGPTPSETQYF
CDR3nt: TGCGCCAGCAGCCAAACGCCGGGACCGACTCCTTCTGAGACCCAGTACTTC
j_gene: TRBJ2-5
d_gene: .
v_gene: TRBV4-1
abundance: .

CDR3aa: CASSLMGQGHEAFF
CDR3nt: TGTGCCAGCAGCCTTATGGGACAGGGGCATGAAGCTTTCTTT
j_gene: TRBJ1-1
d_gene: TRBD1
v_gene: TRBV9
abundance: .

CDR3aa: CASGPGELNQPQHF
CDR3nt: TGTGCCAGCGGCCCGGGGGAACTAAATCAGCCCCAGCATTTT
j_gene: TRBJ1-5
d_gene: .
v_gene: TRBV27
abundance: .

CDR3aa: CASSPLFQNTEAFF
CDR3nt: TGTGCCAGCAGTCCCCTATTTCAAAACACTGAAGCTTTCTTT
j_gene: TRBJ1-1
d_gene: .
v_gene: TRBV28
abundance: .

CDR3aa: CARTSRGGQSTDTQYF
CDR3nt: TGTGCCAGAACCTCCCGGGGGGGACAGAGCACAGATACGCAGTATTTT
j_gene: TRBJ2-3
d_gene: .
v_gene: TRBV7-5
abundance: .

CDR3aa: CASSPLAGGPYEQYF
CDR3nt: TGCGCCAGCAGCCCCCTAGCGGGGGGGCCCTACGAGCAGTACTTC
j_gene: TRBJ2-7
d_gene: TRBD2
v_gene: TRBV5-1
abundance: once

CDR3aa: CASSKTGEYSPLHF
CDR3nt: TGTGCCAGCAGCAAAACCGGCGAGTATTCACCCCTCCACTTT
j_gene: TRBJ1-6
d_gene: .
v_gene: TRBV21-1
abundance: .

CDR3aa: CASSLGGGYTF
CDR3nt: TGTGCCAGCAGCTTAGGGGGAGGCTACACCTTC
j_gene: TRBJ1-2
d_gene: .
v_gene: TRBV11-2
abundance: .

CDR3aa: CSVAGVGETQYF
CDR3nt: TGCAGCGTCGCGGGGGTAGGGGAGACCCAGTACTTC
j_gene: TRBJ2-5
d_gene: TRBD2
v_gene: TRBV29-1
abundance: .

CDR3aa: CASSLGRARGGQETQYF
CDR3nt: TGTGCCAGCAGCTTAGGGCGTGCGCGGGGGGGCCAAGAGACCCAGTACTTC
j_gene: TRBJ2-5
d_gene: TRBD2
v_gene: TRBV11-2
abundance: .